This T cell receptor beta chain was sequenced during a study of shared clonotypes between healthy human individuals. The data were produced by immunoSEQ multiplex PCR, yet TCRdb's version contains in-frame clones alone and is incomplete. The repertoire holds over 400,000 clones, with 81% as singletons. V was shortened by 5 bases and J by 4 bases, with 18 bases between the two germline ends. Germline assignment: CDR1 SGHTA and CDR2 FQGNSA. This CDR3 contains 15 residues. For genomic DNA, unsorted samples relied on about 90 million PBMCs. This TCR was recovered from a woman aged 40-49 years in good health. Some clones in this sample may be carry-over from other donors' samples. The gene calls are TRBV7-2 and TRBJ2-7; D may be TRBD1 (6 bases). Material for sequencing was PBMCs. CDR3 sequence reads: CASSVITGSPYEQYF. The CDR3 bases are TGTGCCAGCAGCGTAATTACAGGGTCCCCGTACGAGCAGTACTTC.